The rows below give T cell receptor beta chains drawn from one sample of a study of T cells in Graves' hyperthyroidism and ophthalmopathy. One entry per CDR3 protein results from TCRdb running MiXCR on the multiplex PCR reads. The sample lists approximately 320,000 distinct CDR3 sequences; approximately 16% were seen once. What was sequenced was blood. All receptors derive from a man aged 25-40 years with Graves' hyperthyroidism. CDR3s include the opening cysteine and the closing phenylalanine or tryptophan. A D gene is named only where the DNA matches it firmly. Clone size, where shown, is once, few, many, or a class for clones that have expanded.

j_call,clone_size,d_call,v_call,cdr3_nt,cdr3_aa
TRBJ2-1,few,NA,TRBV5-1,TGCGCCAGCAGCTTGGTCCCTCTTGGCGGGAAGCTCAATGAGCAGTTCTTC,CASSLVPLGGKLNEQFF
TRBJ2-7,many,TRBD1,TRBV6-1,TGTGCCAGCAGCTATGGGACAGGGGACGAGCAGTACTTC,CASSYGTGDEQYF
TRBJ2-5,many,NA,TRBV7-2,TGTGCCAGCAGCTTAGTGGCTAGAAGGGACCAGTACTTC,CASSLVARRDQYF
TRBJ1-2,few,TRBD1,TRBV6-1,TGTGCCAGCAGTAGGGACAGCGCTAACTATGGCTACACCTTC,CASSRDSANYGYTF
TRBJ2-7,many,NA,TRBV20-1,TGCAGTGCTAGCCGAGATATCAAGACCTACGAGCAGTACTTC,CSASRDIKTYEQYF
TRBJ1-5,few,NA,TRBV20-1,TGCAGTGCTAGTAACAGCGACGGGCCCCAGCATTTT,CSASNSDGPQHF
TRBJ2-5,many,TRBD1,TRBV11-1,TGTGCCAGCAGCTCCATCCGGGACAGACAAGAGACCCAGTACTTC,CASSSIRDRQETQYF
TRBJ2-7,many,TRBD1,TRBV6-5,TGTGCCAGCAGTTACTTACAGGGGGCGGCCTACGAGCAGTACTTC,CASSYLQGAAYEQYF
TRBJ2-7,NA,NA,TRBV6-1,TGTGCCAGCAGTGAACAGCGGAGCTCCTACGAGCAGTACTTC,CASSEQRSSYEQYF
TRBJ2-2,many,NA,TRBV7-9,TGTGCCAGCAGCCGAGTTCTAAACACCGGGGAGCTGTTTTTT,CASSRVLNTGELFF
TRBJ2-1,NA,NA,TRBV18,TGTGCCAGCTCGCTCCCTATTGGGCCCTACAATGAGCAGTTCTTC,CASSLPIGPYNEQFF
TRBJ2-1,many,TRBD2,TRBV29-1,TGCAGCGTCCCCCGGGGTAGCGGGAATTCCTACAATGAGCAGTTCTTC,CSVPRGSGNSYNEQFF
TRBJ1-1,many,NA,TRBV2,TGTGCCAGCACCCGGGGTGGTAGTACTGAAGCTTTCTTT,CASTRGGSTEAFF
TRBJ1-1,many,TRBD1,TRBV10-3,TGTGCCATCAGTGAGCAACCGGGACAGGGGTCGGGGAACACTGAAGCTTTCTTT,CAISEQPGQGSGNTEAFF
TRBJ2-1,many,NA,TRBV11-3,TGTGCCAGCAGCTTAGGGAGGACTATTTCCAATGAGCAGTTCTTC,CASSLGRTISNEQFF
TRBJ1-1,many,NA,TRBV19,TGTGCCAGTAGTACCCGGGGAACGGTCACTGAAGCTTTCTTT,CASSTRGTVTEAFF
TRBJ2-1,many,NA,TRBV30,TGTGCCTGGAGGCCTCCCCCTCGGCAGAGTCCCAATGAGCAGTTCTTC,CAWRPPPRQSPNEQFF
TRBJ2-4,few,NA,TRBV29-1,TGCAGCGCCCAGGGAAATAACAAAAACATTCAGTACTTC,CSAQGNNKNIQYF
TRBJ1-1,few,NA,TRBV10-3,TGTGCCATCAGTCTACAGGGGAACACTGAAGCTTTCTTT,CAISLQGNTEAFF
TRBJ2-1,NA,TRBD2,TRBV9,TGTGCCAGCAGCGTAGGTACGAGCGGGGGGCACAATGAGCAGTTCTTC,CASSVGTSGGHNEQFF
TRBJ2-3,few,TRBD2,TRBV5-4,TGTGCCAGCAGCCCCCCGGCGGGAGTTACGCAGTATTTT,CASSPPAGVTQYF
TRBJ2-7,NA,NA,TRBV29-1,TGCAGCGTTGTTCCCCCCGGCGGCTACGAGCAGTACTTC,CSVVPPGGYEQYF